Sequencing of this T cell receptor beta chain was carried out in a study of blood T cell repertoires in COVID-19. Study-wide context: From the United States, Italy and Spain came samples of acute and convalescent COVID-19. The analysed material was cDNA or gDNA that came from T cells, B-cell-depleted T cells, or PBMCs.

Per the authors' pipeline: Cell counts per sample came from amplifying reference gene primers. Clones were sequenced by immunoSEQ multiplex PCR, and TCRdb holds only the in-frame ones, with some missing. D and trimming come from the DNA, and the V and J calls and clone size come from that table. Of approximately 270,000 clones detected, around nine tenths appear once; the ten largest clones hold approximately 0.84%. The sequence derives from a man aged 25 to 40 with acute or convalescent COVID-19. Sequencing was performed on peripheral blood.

The chain's CDR3 is CASSSHRGQFF. The DNA for the CDR3 is TGTGCCAGCAGTTCACACAGGGGGCAGTTCTTC. The chain joins TRBV6-2 or TRBV6-3 to TRBJ2-1, with TRBD1 matching over 7 bases. The CDR3 runs 11 residues. CDR1 is MNHEY, CDR2 SVGEGT, per germline. The junction had 3 bases not matched to a gene; V was cut back by 4 bases and J by 12 bases.